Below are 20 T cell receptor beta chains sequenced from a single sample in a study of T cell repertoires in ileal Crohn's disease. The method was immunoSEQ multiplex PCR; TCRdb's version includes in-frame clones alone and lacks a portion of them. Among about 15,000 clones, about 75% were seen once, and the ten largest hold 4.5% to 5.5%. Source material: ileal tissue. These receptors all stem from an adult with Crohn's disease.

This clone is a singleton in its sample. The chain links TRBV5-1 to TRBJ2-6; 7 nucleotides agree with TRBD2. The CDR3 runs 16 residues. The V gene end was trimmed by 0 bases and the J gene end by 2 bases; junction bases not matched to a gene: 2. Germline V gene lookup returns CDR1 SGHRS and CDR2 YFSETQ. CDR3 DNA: TGCGCCAGCAGCTTGGAGGCGGGGGCTGGGGCCAACGTCCTGACTTTC. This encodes CASSLEAGAGANVLTF.

This CDR3 is CASTPWDGRNEQFF. In DNA, the CDR3 is TGTGCCAGCACCCCTTGGGACGGGAGGAATGAGCAGTTCTTC. This chain links TRBV28 with TRBJ2-1, with 7 bases aligning to TRBD2. The V gene end was trimmed by 7 bases and the J gene end by 7 bases; junction bases not matched to a gene: 10. The germline V gene has CDR1 MDHEN and CDR2 SYDVKM. The CDR3 sequence is 14 residues long.

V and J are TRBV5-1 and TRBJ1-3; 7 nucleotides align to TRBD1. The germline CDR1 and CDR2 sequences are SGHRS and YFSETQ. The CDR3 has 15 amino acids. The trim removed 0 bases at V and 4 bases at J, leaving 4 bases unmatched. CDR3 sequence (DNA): TGCGCCAGCAGCTTGGGGGACAGTGTCGGAAACACCATATATTTT. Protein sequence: CASSLGDSVGNTIYF. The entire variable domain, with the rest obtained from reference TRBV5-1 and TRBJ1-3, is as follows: KAGVTQTPRYLIKTRGQQVTLSCSPISGHRSVSWYQQTPGQGLQFLFEYFSETQRNKGNFPGRFSGRQFSNSRSEMNVSTLELGDSALYLCASSLGDSVGNTIYFGEGSWLTVV.

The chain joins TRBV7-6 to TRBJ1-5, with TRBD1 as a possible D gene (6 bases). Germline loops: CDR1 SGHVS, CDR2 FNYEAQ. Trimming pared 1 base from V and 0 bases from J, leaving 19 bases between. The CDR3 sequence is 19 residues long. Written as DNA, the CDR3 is TGTGCCAGCAGCTTAGACCTCCCACAGGGCCCCCTTAGCAATCAGCCCCAGCATTTT. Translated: CASSLDLPQGPLSNQPQHF.

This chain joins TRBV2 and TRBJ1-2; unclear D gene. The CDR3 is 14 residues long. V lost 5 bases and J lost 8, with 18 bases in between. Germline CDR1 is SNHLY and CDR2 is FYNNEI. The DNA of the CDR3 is TGTGCCAGCAGTCGAGAAGCACCCTCCGGGGGCTACACCTTC. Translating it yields CASSREAPSGGYTF. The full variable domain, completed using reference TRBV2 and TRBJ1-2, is EPEVTQTPSHQVTQMGQEVILRCVPISNHLYFYWYRQILGQKVEFLVSFYNNEISEKSEIFDDQFSVERPDGSNFTLKIRSTKLEDSAMYFCASSREAPSGGYTFGSGTRLTVV.

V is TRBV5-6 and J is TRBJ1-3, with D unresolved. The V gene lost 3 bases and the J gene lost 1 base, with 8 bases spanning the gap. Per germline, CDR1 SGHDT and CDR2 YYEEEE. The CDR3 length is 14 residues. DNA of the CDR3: TGTGCCAGCAGCTCGCCCACTTCTGGAAACACCATATATTTT. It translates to CASSSPTSGNTIYF.

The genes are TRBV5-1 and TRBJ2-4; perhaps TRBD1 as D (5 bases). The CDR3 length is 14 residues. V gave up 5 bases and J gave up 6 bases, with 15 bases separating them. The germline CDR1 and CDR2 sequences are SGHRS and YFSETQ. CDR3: CASREGVGANIQYF. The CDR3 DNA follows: TGCGCCAGCAGAGAAGGGGTTGGGGCAAACATTCAGTACTTC. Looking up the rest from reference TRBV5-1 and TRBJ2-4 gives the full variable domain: KAGVTQTPRYLIKTRGQQVTLSCSPISGHRSVSWYQQTPGQGLQFLFEYFSETQRNKGNFPGRFSGRQFSNSRSEMNVSTLELGDSALYLCASREGVGANIQYFGAGTRLSVL.

CDR3 protein: CASSYSTVAGAYEQYF. The CDR3 coding sequence is TGTGCCAGCAGTTACTCGACGGTAGCGGGAGCCTACGAGCAGTACTTC. The rearrangement joins TRBV6-5 to TRBJ2-7, with 9 bases matching TRBD2. The V segment lost 0 bases and the J segment 2 bases; nucleotides outside the gene matches: 5. CDR1 is MNHEY and CDR2 is SVGAGI in the germline V gene. The CDR3 contains 16 residues.

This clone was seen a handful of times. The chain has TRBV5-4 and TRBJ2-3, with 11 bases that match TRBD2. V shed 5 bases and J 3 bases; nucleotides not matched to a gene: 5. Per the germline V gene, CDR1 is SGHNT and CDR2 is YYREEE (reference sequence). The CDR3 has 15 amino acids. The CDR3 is CASSPSGGRTDTQYF. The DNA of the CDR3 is TGTGCCAGCAGTCCTAGCGGGGGGCGAACAGATACGCAGTATTTT.

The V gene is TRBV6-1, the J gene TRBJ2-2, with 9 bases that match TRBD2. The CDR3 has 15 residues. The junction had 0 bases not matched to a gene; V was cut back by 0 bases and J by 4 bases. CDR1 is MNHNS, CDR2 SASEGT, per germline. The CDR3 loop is CASSEASGSTGELFF. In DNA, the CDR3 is TGTGCCAGCAGTGAAGCTAGCGGGAGCACCGGGGAGCTGTTTTTT.

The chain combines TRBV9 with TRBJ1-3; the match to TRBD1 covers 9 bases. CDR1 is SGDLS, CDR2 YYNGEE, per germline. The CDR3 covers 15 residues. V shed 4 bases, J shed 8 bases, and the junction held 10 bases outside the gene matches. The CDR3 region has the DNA TGTGCCAGCAGCTCCAGCAGGACAGGGGCAGACACCATATATTTT. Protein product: CASSSSRTGADTIYF.

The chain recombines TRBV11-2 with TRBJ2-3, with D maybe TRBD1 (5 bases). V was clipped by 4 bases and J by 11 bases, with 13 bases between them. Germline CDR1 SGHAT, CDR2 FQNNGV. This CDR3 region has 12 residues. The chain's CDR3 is CASSSPGAEQYF. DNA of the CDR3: TGTGCCAGCAGCTCCCCTGGGGCAGAGCAGTATTTT.

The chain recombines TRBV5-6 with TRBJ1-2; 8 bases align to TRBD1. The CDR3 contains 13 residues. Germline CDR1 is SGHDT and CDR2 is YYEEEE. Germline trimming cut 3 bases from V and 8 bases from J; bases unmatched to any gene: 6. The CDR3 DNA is TGTGCCAGCAGCTCCAGGGGGCGCGGCGGCTACACCTTC. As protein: CASSSRGRGGYTF.

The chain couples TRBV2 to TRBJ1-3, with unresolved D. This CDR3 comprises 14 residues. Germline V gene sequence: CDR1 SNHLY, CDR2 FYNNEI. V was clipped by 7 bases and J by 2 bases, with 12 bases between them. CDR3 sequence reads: CASKRGMAGNTIYF. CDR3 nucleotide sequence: TGTGCCAGCAAGAGAGGGATGGCTGGAAACACCATATATTTT.

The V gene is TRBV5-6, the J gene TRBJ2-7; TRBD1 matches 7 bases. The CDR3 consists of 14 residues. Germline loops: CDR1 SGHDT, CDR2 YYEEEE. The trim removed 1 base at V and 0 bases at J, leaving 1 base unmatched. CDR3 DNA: TGTGCCAGCAGCTTGTGGGACAGCTCCTACGAGCAGTACTTC. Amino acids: CASSLWDSSYEQYF.

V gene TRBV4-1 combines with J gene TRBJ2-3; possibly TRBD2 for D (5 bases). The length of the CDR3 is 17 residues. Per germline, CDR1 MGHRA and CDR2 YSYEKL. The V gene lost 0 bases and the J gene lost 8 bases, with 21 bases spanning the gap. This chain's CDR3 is CASSQDKGETIRSTQYF. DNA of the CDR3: TGCGCCAGCAGCCAAGATAAGGGAGAGACAATCCGTTCTACGCAGTATTTT.

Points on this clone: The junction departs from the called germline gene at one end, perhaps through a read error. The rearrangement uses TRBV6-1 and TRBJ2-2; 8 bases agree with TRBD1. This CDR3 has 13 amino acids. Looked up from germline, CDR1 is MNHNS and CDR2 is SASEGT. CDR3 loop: CASRQTGAGALFF. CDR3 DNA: TGTGCCAGCAGGCAGACAGGGGCCGGGGCGCTGTTTTTT.

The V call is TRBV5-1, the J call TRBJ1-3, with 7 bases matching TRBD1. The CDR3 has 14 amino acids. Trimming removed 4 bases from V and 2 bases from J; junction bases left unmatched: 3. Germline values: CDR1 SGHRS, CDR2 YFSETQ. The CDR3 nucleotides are TGCGCCAGCAGCCTGACAGGGACTGGAAACACCATATATTTT. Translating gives CASSLTGTGNTIYF. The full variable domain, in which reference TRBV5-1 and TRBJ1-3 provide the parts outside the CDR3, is KAGVTQTPRYLIKTRGQQVTLSCSPISGHRSVSWYQQTPGQGLQFLFEYFSETQRNKGNFPGRFSGRQFSNSRSEMNVSTLELGDSALYLCASSLTGTGNTIYFGEGSWLTVV.

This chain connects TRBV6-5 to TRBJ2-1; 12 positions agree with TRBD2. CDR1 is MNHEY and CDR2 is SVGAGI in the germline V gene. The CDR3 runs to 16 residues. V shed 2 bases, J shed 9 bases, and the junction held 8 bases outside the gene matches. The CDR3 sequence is CASSYLPTSGRSEQFF. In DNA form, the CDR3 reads TGTGCCAGCAGTTACCTCCCGACTAGCGGGAGAAGTGAGCAGTTCTTC.

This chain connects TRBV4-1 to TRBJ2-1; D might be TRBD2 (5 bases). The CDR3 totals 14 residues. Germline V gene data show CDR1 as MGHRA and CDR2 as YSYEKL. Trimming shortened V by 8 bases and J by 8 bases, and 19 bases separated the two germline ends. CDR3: CASRPNPSTDEQFF. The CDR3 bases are TGCGCCAGCCGGCCGAATCCTAGCACTGATGAGCAGTTCTTC.